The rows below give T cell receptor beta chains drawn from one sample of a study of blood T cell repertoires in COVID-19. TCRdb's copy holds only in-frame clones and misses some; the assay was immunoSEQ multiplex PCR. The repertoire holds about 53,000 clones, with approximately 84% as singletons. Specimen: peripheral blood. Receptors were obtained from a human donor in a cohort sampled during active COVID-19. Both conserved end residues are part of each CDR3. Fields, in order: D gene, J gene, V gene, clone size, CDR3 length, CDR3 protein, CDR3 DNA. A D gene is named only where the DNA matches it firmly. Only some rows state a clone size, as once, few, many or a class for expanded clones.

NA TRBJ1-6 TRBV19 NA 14 CASSLGEQDSPLHF TGTGCCAGTAGTCTAGGGGAGCAAGATTCACCCCTCCACTTT
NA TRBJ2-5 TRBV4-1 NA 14 CASSQVGGPETQYF TGCGCCAGCAGCCAAGTGGGGGGACCAGAGACCCAGTACTTC
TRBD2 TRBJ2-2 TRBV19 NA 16 CASIPNRGVSTGELFF TGTGCCAGTATCCCAAACCGGGGGGTGAGCACCGGGGAGCTGTTTTTT
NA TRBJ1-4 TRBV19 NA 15 CASSIDRSLNEKLFF TGTGCCAGTAGTATAGATCGGAGCCTCAATGAAAAACTGTTTTTT
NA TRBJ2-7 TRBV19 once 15 CASSIDRRSSYEQYF TGTGCCAGTAGTATAGATCGGAGGAGCTCCTACGAGCAGTACTTC
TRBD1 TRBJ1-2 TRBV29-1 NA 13 CSAGSGQGAGYTF TGCAGCGCGGGTTCGGGACAGGGGGCCGGCTACACCTTC
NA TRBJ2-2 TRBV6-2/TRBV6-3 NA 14 CASSYEDFYGELFF TGTGCCAGCAGTTACGAGGACTTTTACGGGGAGCTGTTTTTT
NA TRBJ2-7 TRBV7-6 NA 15 CASSLEIGSSYEQYF TGTGCCAGCAGCTTAGAAATCGGTAGCTCGTACGAGCAGTACTTC
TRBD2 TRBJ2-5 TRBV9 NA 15 CASSVVGSGKETQYF TGTGCCAGCAGCGTAGTGGGTAGCGGGAAGGAGACCCAGTACTTC
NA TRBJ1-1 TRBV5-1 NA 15 CASSWTSRENTEAFF TGCGCCAGCAGCTGGACGAGCCGGGAGAACACTGAAGCTTTCTTT
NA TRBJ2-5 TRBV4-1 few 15 CASSQVLGSSETQYF TGCGCCAGCAGCCAAGTACTGGGCTCGTCGGAGACCCAGTACTTC
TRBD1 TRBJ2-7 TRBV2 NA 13 CASSSDRGREQYF TGTGCCAGCAGTTCGGACAGGGGGAGGGAGCAGTACTTC
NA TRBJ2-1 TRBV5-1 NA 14 CASSLEQGGYEQFF TGCGCCAGCAGCTTGGAACAGGGTGGCTATGAGCAGTTCTTC
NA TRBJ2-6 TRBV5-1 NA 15 CASSSDSSGANVLTF TGCGCCAGCAGCTCTGACAGCTCTGGGGCCAACGTCCTGACTTTC
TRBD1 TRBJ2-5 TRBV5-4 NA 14 CASSRGTGQETQYF TGTGCCAGCAGCCGCGGGACAGGACAAGAGACCCAGTACTTC
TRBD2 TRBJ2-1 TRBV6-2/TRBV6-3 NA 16 CASSYPRLAGGDEQFF TGTGCCAGCAGTTATCCCCGACTAGCGGGGGGGGATGAGCAGTTCTTC
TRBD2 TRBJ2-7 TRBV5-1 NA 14 CASSLDSGAYEQYF TGCGCCAGCAGCTTAGATAGCGGGGCCTACGAGCAGTACTTC
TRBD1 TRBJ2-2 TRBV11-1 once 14 CASSSRDSTGELFF TGTGCCAGCAGCTCCCGGGACAGTACCGGGGAGCTGTTTTTT
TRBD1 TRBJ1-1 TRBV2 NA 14 CARDLKEGATEAFF TGTGCCAGGGATCTCAAGGAGGGGGCGACTGAAGCTTTCTTT
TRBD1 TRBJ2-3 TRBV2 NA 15 CASSQPGQGAATQYF TGTGCCAGCAGCCAACCGGGACAGGGGGCGGCTACGCAGTATTTT
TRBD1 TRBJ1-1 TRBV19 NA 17 CASTQGGTGKRNTEAFF TGTGCCAGTACCCAGGGAGGGACAGGGAAACGGAACACTGAAGCTTTCTTT
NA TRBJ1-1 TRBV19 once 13 CASRLGGSTEAFF TGTGCCAGTAGGCTTGGAGGGAGTACTGAAGCTTTCTTT
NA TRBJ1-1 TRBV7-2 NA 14 CASRRESMNTEAFF TGTGCCAGCAGACGGGAGTCAATGAACACTGAAGCTTTCTTT
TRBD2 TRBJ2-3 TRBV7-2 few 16 CASSLVASGGADTQYF TGTGCCAGCAGCTTAGTGGCTAGCGGGGGGGCAGATACGCAGTATTTT
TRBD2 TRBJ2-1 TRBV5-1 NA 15 CASSFGGGSYNEQFF TGCGCCAGCAGCTTTGGCGGGGGATCCTACAATGAGCAGTTCTTC
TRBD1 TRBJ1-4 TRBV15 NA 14 CATSKTGANEKLFF TGTGCCACCAGTAAAACAGGGGCCAATGAAAAACTGTTTTTT
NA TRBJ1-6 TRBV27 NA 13 CASSLVVPAPLHF TGTGCCAGCAGTTTAGTCGTCCCCGCACCCCTCCACTTT
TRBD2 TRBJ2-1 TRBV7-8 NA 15 CASGTERGAYNEQFF TGTGCCAGCGGCACCGAGCGGGGAGCCTACAATGAGCAGTTCTTC
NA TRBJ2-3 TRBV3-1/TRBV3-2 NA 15 CASSQAGQYTDTQYF TGTGCCAGCAGCCAAGCTGGACAGTACACAGATACGCAGTATTTT
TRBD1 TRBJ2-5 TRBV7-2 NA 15 CASSTGTGGRETQYF TGTGCCAGCAGCACAGGGACAGGGGGTAGGGAGACCCAGTACTTC
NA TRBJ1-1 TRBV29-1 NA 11 CSALREVKTFF TGCAGCGCCCTTAGGGAGGTTAAGACTTTCTTT
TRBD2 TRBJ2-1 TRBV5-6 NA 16 CASSPGGLAGGKEQFF TGTGCCAGCAGCCCCGGGGGACTAGCGGGAGGGAAGGAGCAGTTCTTC
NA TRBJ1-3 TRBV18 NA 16 CASSPRLTDSGNTIYF TGTGCCAGCTCACCACGACTGACCGATTCTGGAAACACCATATATTTT
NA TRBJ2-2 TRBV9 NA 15 CASSATDSNTGELFF TGTGCCAGCAGCGCCACCGACAGTAACACCGGGGAGCTGTTTTTT
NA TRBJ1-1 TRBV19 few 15 CASSPQWGGRTEAFF TGTGCCAGTAGTCCTCAGTGGGGGGGGCGGACTGAAGCTTTCTTT
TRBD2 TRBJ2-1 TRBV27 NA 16 CASSLRLAGGFNEQFF TGTGCCAGCAGTCTAAGACTAGCGGGAGGGTTCAATGAGCAGTTCTTC
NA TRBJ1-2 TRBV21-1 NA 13 CASCRRGNYGYTF TGTGCCAGCTGTCGGCGGGGGAACTATGGCTACACCTTC
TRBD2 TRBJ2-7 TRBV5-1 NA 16 CASSPGGSASRREQYF TGCGCCAGCAGCCCGGGGGGGTCGGCTAGTCGACGCGAGCAGTACTTC
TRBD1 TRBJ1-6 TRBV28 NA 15 CASSPPLTGDSPLHF TGTGCCAGCAGTCCACCTTTGACAGGGGATTCACCCCTCCACTTT
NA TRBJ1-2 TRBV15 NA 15 CATRPSGVGNGGYTF TGTGCCACCAGACCCTCCGGGGTAGGGAATGGCGGCTACACCTTC
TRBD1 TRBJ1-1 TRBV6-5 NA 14 CASSRDSVGTEAFF TGTGCCAGCAGTCGGGACAGCGTGGGCACTGAAGCTTTCTTT
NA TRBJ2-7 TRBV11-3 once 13 CASSLDYRYEQYF TGTGCCAGCAGCTTAGACTACCGTTACGAGCAGTACTTC
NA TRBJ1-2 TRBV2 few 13 CASRADGPYGYTF TGTGCCAGCAGAGCGGACGGGCCCTATGGCTACACCTTC
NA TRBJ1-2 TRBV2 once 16 CASSGGTRGHNYGYTF TGTGCCAGCAGTGGGGGAACCAGGGGTCATAACTATGGCTACACCTTC
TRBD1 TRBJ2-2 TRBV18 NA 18 CASSGQGARRSNTGELFF TGTGCCAGCTCAGGACAGGGGGCGCGGAGGTCTAACACCGGGGAGCTGTTTTTT